The 18 T cell receptor beta chains listed next were all sequenced from one sample in a study of T cell repertoires in cytomegalovirus infection (dated by TCRdb to between 2018 and 2020). TCRdb shows the sequencer as Illumina HiSeq 1500. TCRdb reworked the public reads: Q25 trimming with fastp, MiXCR clone assembly, productive beta chains retained. Records with the same CDR3 protein are collapsed into one entry carrying the most frequent genes and DNA. The sample data list 300,000 or so distinct CDR3 sequences, and about a tenth of these were observed just once. Around 2.4% of the sample rests with the top ten. The source material was PBMCs. The receptors were gathered from a human donor in good health (CMV status not recorded). Some clones in this sample may be carry-over from other donors' samples.

J is TRBJ2-7 and V is TRBV29-1; maybe TRBD2 (6 bases). The CDR3 is 12 residues long. The germline V gene has CDR1 SQVTM and CDR2 ANQGSEA. V was pared by 6 bases and J by 3 bases, with 12 bases between. CDR3 region: CSVGDGSYEQYF. The CDR3 DNA sequence: TGCAGCGTAGGGGACGGGAGCTACGAGCAGTACTTC.

In this sample, this clonotype turned up many times. The J gene is TRBJ2-1, the V gene TRBV29-1; 12 bases fit TRBD1. Unmatched junction bases numbered 2, after V lost 1 base and J lost 7 bases. The CDR3 totals 14 residues. The germline V gene has CDR1 SQVTM and CDR2 ANQGSEA. Written as DNA, the CDR3 is TGCAGCGTTGAAGGGGACAGGGGGCTTAATGAGCAGTTCTTC. Translation: CSVEGDRGLNEQFF.

The rearrangement links TRBV18 to TRBJ1-5, with D uncertain. CDR1 is KGHSH and CDR2 is LQKENI in the germline V gene. The CDR3 extends over 13 amino acids. V was cut by 3 bases and J by 4 bases, with 7 bases left in between. The DNA of the CDR3 is TGTGCCAGCTCACCCTCCGCAAATCAGCCCCAGCATTTT. Its protein product is CASSPSANQPQHF.

There are a few counts of this clonotype. V is TRBV7-8 and J is TRBJ1-4; 9 bases match TRBD1. Trimming took 4 bases from V and 7 from J; bases not matched to a gene: 7. The CDR3 sequence is 15 residues long. In germline, CDR1 is SGHVS, CDR2 FQNEAQ. The CDR3 DNA reads TGTGCCAGCAGCTCGGGGGACAGGGTAGCTGAAAAACTGTTTTTT. Translated: CASSSGDRVAEKLFF.

This clonotype appeared many times. The gene calls are TRBV11-2 and TRBJ2-2; D gene ambiguous. The V end was cut by 0 bases, the J end by 6 bases, with 8 bases between. Per germline, CDR1 SGHAT and CDR2 FQNNGV. The CDR3 contains 14 residues. CDR3 bases: TGTGCCAGCAGCTTAGATCGATGGGCCGGGGAGCTGTTTTTT. Translating gives CASSLDRWAGELFF. Looking up the rest from reference TRBV11-2 and TRBJ2-2 gives the full variable domain: EAGVAQSPRYKIIEKRQSVAFWCNPISGHATLYWYQQILGQGPKLLIQFQNNGVVDDSQLPKDRFSAERLKGVDSTLKIQPAKLEDSAVYLCASSLDRWAGELFFGEGSRLTVL.

At least ten counts were recorded for this clonotype. The J gene is TRBJ1-5, the V gene TRBV6-2 or TRBV6-3; TRBD1 is a possible D gene (6 bases). The CDR3 has 13 residues. Looked up from germline, CDR1 is MNHEY and CDR2 is SVGEGT. V lost 6 bases, J lost 7 bases, and 13 bases lay in between. The CDR3 reads CASRLGGGQPQHF. In nucleotides, the CDR3 is TGTGCCAGCAGACTAGGGGGGGGACAGCCCCAGCATTTT.

This clonotype was seen many times. V gene TRBV11-3 combines with J gene TRBJ2-5; 8 bases are shared with TRBD1. J lost 6 bases, V lost 4 bases, and 4 bases had no gene match. The CDR3 extends over 13 amino acids. Per germline, CDR1 SGHNT and CDR2 YENEEA. The CDR3 here is CASSSRDRKTQYF. The CDR3 DNA sequence: TGTGCCAGCAGCTCTAGGGACAGGAAGACCCAGTACTTC.

J is TRBJ2-7 and V is TRBV10-3; 9 bases line up with TRBD1. With V trimmed by 6 bases and J by 3 bases, 3 bases remained unmatched. The V gene's germline CDR1 is ENHRY and CDR2 SYGVKD. The CDR3 consists of 13 residues. The CDR3: CAISSGQGYEQYV. The CDR3 DNA reads TGTGCCATCAGCTCGGGACAGGGCTACGAGCAGTACGTC.

In its sample, this clonotype was seen many times. The chain has TRBV29-1 and TRBJ2-7; D may be TRBD1 (5 bases). The V gene's germline CDR1 is SQVTM and CDR2 ANQGSEA. The CDR3 runs 14 residues. V was cut by 3 bases and J by 2 bases, with 14 bases left in between. CDR3 loop: CSVDGQGPTYEQYV. In DNA form, the CDR3 reads TGCAGCGTTGACGGTCAGGGCCCCACCTACGAGCAGTACGTC.

The V and J genes are TRBV19 and TRBJ1-1, with D unclear. Germline-derived CDR1 and CDR2 are LNHDA and SQIVND (reference sequence). CDR3 length: 15 residues. The V and J ends lost 1 base and 2 bases respectively, with 11 bases between them. The CDR3 DNA sequence: TGTGCCAGTAGTATAGGAGCAGGCGTAAACACTGAAGCTTTCTTT. Protein product: CASSIGAGVNTEAFF.

This clonotype was seen many times. This sequence joins TRBV6-6 and TRBJ1-1, with 8 positions matching TRBD1. Germline CDR1 and CDR2: MNHNY and SVGAGI (reference sequence). The CDR3 runs to 14 residues. V was clipped by 5 bases and J by 3 bases; unmatched bases: 5. The CDR3 loop is CASSGRQGYTEAFF. The CDR3 DNA reads as TGTGCCAGCAGTGGAAGACAGGGGTACACTGAAGCTTTCTTT.

Many counts were recorded for this clonotype. The V and J genes are TRBV7-2 and TRBJ2-1, with TRBD2 as a possible D gene (7 bases). The CDR3 is 15 residues long. The germline V gene encodes CDR1 SGHTA and CDR2 FQGNSA. V was pared by 6 bases and J by 4 bases, with 16 bases between. DNA for the CDR3: TGTGCCAGCAGAAGGGGGGGGGGGCCTTACAATGAGCAGTTCTTC. Amino acids: CASRRGGGPYNEQFF.

This clonotype has more than one count but fewer than ten. The J gene is TRBJ2-3, the V gene TRBV20-1; D is unresolved. Trimming removed 2 bases from V and 3 bases from J, with 6 bases in between. CDR3 length equals 12 residues. CDR1 and CDR2 (germline): DFQATT, SNEGSKA (reference sequence). CDR3 bases: TGCAGTGCTAGACGCGATACAGATACGCAGTATTTT. Protein: CSARRDTDTQYF.

In its sample, this clonotype was seen a few times. The genes are TRBV20-1 and TRBJ2-1, with 8 bases matching TRBD2. The ends lost 2 bases at V and 4 bases at J; junction bases unmatched: 13. Germline V CDR1 and CDR2: DFQATT, SNEGSKA (reference sequence). This CDR3 region has 17 residues. This chain's CDR3 is CSARKGGAGAGYNEQFF. The CDR3 bases are TGCAGTGCTAGAAAGGGGGGAGCGGGGGCCGGATACAATGAGCAGTTCTTC.

The table lists this clonotype with many counts. The genes are TRBV12-5 and TRBJ2-2; D is unclear. The CDR3 totals 13 residues. Between the trimmed V and J ends, which lost 2 bases and 4 bases, there was a span of 5 bases. Germline values: CDR1 LGHNT, CDR2 FRNRAP. Here the CDR3 DNA reads TGTGCTAGTGGTTTGACTGGCACCGGGGAGCTGTTTTTT. It translates to CASGLTGTGELFF.

This clonotype has a single count. This chain uses TRBV28 with TRBJ1-6; TRBD1 might be the D (5 bases). The CDR3 is 18 amino acids. Trimming removed 3 bases from V and 0 bases from J, with 15 bases in between. Germline V gene data show CDR1 as MDHEN and CDR2 as SYDVKM. The CDR3 DNA sequence: TGTGCCAGCAGTTTTAACGACAGATCAGACTCCTATAATTCACCCCTCCACTTT. It specifies CASSFNDRSDSYNSPLHF.

Concerning this clonotype itself: A read error may explain this, as a much larger clone is one base away. The V and J genes are TRBV5-6 and TRBJ2-1, with no clear D. The CDR3 runs to 15 residues. The ends were cut back, 6 bases at V and 2 bases at J, with 15 bases in the middle. Per germline, CDR1 SGHDT and CDR2 YYEEEE. The chain's CDR3 is CASTYWSSPYNEQFF. The CDR3 nucleotides are TGTGCCAGCACCTATTGGTCGAGCCCCTACAATGAGCAGTTCTTC.

This clonotype has a count of ten or more. CDR3 in amino acids: CSAKGPGRGGNQPQHF. The DNA of the CDR3 is TGCAGTGCTAAAGGGCCCGGTAGGGGTGGCAATCAGCCCCAGCATTTT. The gene calls are TRBV20-1 and TRBJ1-5; possibly TRBD1 for D (5 bases). The V and J ends lost 4 bases and 2 bases respectively, with 18 bases between them. The V gene's germline CDR1 is DFQATT and CDR2 SNEGSKA (reference sequence). The CDR3 consists of 16 residues.